The rows below give T cell receptor beta chains drawn from one sample of a study of PD-1 blockade in classical Hodgkin lymphoma. The method was immunoSEQ multiplex PCR; TCRdb's version includes in-frame clones alone and lacks a portion of them. The table records 20,000 to 25,000 clones, less than 95% of them present only once. Sequencing input: CD4+ T cells from blood. The receptors shown here come from a human donor with classical Hodgkin lymphoma. Each CDR3 is given with its conserved first and last residue. D genes are given only for firm matches. Clone size appears in some rows only: once, few, many, or a class for an expanded clone.

V gene: TRBV10-3
clone size: -
D gene: -
J gene: TRBJ1-4
CDR3 protein: CATGGGVGEKLFF
CDR3 DNA: TGTGCCACCGGGGGGGGTGTTGGGGAAAAACTGTTTTTT

V gene: TRBV5-6
clone size: -
D gene: -
J gene: TRBJ1-1
CDR3 protein: CASSLTGLTEAFF
CDR3 DNA: TGTGCCAGCAGCTTGACGGGATTGACTGAAGCTTTCTTT

V gene: TRBV18
clone size: -
D gene: TRBD1
J gene: TRBJ1-3
CDR3 protein: CASSPGQLSGNTIYF
CDR3 DNA: TGTGCCAGCTCCCCGGGACAGCTCTCTGGAAACACCATATATTTT

V gene: TRBV27
clone size: -
D gene: TRBD1
J gene: TRBJ2-2
CDR3 protein: CASSLFPIQGGRLGTGELFF
CDR3 DNA: TGTGCCAGCAGTTTATTCCCCATACAGGGGGGTCGTTTGGGCACCGGGGAGCTGTTTTTT

V gene: TRBV28
clone size: -
D gene: -
J gene: TRBJ1-6
CDR3 protein: CASSLLQPSSYNSPLHF
CDR3 DNA: TGTGCCAGCAGTTTGCTACAACCGAGCTCCTATAATTCACCCCTCCACTTT

V gene: TRBV28
clone size: -
D gene: -
J gene: TRBJ1-3
CDR3 protein: CASRPGTSGNTIYF
CDR3 DNA: TGTGCCAGCCGTCCCGGGACCTCTGGAAACACCATATATTTT

V gene: TRBV5-1
clone size: -
D gene: TRBD1
J gene: TRBJ1-1
CDR3 protein: CASSLTGGEVGTEAFF
CDR3 DNA: TGCGCCAGCAGCCTGACAGGGGGCGAAGTGGGAACTGAAGCTTTCTTT

V gene: TRBV11-2
clone size: -
D gene: -
J gene: TRBJ1-5
CDR3 protein: CASSLRETGYHQPQHF
CDR3 DNA: TGTGCCAGCAGCTTACGAGAAACAGGGTATCATCAGCCCCAGCATTTT

V gene: TRBV30
clone size: -
D gene: -
J gene: TRBJ1-2
CDR3 protein: CAWSVLGVPYGYTF
CDR3 DNA: TGTGCCTGGAGTGTACTGGGGGTGCCCTATGGCTACACCTTC

V gene: TRBV28
clone size: -
D gene: TRBD1
J gene: TRBJ1-1
CDR3 protein: CASSYDPYRGPINTEAFF
CDR3 DNA: TGTGCCAGCAGTTACGACCCTTACAGGGGCCCGATCAACACTGAAGCTTTCTTT

V gene: TRBV7-6
clone size: -
D gene: -
J gene: TRBJ2-4
CDR3 protein: CASSPSLGQVGAKNIQYF
CDR3 DNA: TGTGCCAGCAGCCCCTCCCTGGGGCAAGTTGGCGCCAAAAACATTCAGTACTTC

V gene: TRBV4-3
clone size: once
D gene: -
J gene: TRBJ2-2
CDR3 protein: CASSQEAGSNTGELFF
CDR3 DNA: TGCGCCAGCAGCCAAGAGGCGGGGAGCAACACCGGGGAGCTGTTTTTT

V gene: TRBV15
clone size: -
D gene: -
J gene: TRBJ1-1
CDR3 protein: CATSREGGYTEAFF
CDR3 DNA: TGTGCCACCAGCAGAGAAGGGGGATACACTGAAGCTTTCTTT

V gene: TRBV6-5
clone size: once
D gene: TRBD2
J gene: TRBJ2-1
CDR3 protein: CASSSGLAGGRQFF
CDR3 DNA: TGTGCCAGCAGTTCGGGACTAGCGGGCGGAAGGCAGTTCTTC

V gene: TRBV29-1
clone size: -
D gene: TRBD1
J gene: TRBJ2-1
CDR3 protein: CSVDGRTGDRYFNEQFF
CDR3 DNA: TGCAGCGTTGACGGTAGGACAGGCGATCGTTATTTCAATGAGCAGTTCTTC

V gene: TRBV19
clone size: -
D gene: -
J gene: TRBJ1-1
CDR3 protein: CASGGGSSTEAFF
CDR3 DNA: TGTGCCAGTGGGGGGGGGAGTTCAACTGAAGCTTTCTTT

V gene: TRBV4-3
clone size: -
D gene: TRBD1
J gene: TRBJ2-7
CDR3 protein: CASSQTITGDRPYEQYF
CDR3 DNA: TGCGCCAGCAGCCAAACTATTACTGGGGACAGACCTTACGAGCAGTACTTC

V gene: TRBV10-3
clone size: -
D gene: TRBD1
J gene: TRBJ2-7
CDR3 protein: CAISNRDRDEQYF
CDR3 DNA: TGTGCCATCAGTAATCGGGACAGGGACGAGCAGTACTTC

V gene: TRBV7-9
clone size: -
D gene: TRBD1
J gene: TRBJ2-1
CDR3 protein: CASSLGLGDRGHNEQFF
CDR3 DNA: TGTGCCAGCAGCTTAGGGTTGGGGGACAGGGGCCACAATGAGCAGTTCTTC

V gene: TRBV5-1
clone size: -
D gene: -
J gene: TRBJ2-2
CDR3 protein: CASSASPVAGTGELFF
CDR3 DNA: TGCGCCAGCAGCGCTTCCCCGGTGGCGGGCACCGGGGAGCTGTTTTTT

V gene: TRBV10-3
clone size: -
D gene: -
J gene: TRBJ1-5
CDR3 protein: CAISELAGVNQPQHF
CDR3 DNA: TGTGCCATCAGTGAGTTGGCAGGGGTCAATCAGCCCCAGCATTTT

V gene: TRBV19
clone size: -
D gene: TRBD1
J gene: TRBJ2-1
CDR3 protein: CASSVRQGLTYNEQFF
CDR3 DNA: TGTGCCAGTAGTGTACGACAGGGGCTAACCTACAATGAGCAGTTCTTC

V gene: TRBV19
clone size: -
D gene: -
J gene: TRBJ2-2
CDR3 protein: CASRTRTAPNTGELFF
CDR3 DNA: TGTGCCAGTAGAACCAGGACAGCCCCGAACACCGGGGAGCTGTTTTTT

V gene: TRBV6-5
clone size: -
D gene: -
J gene: TRBJ2-7
CDR3 protein: CASSYSRQGGEQYF
CDR3 DNA: TGTGCCAGCAGTTACTCGCGGCAGGGAGGCGAGCAGTACTTC

V gene: TRBV25-1
clone size: -
D gene: TRBD2
J gene: TRBJ2-1
CDR3 protein: CASSVVTSGDYNEQFF
CDR3 DNA: TGTGCCAGCAGTGTCGTAACTAGCGGGGACTACAATGAGCAGTTCTTC

V gene: TRBV10-1
clone size: once
D gene: TRBD2
J gene: TRBJ2-1
CDR3 protein: CASSDAAGVGEQFF
CDR3 DNA: TGCGCCAGCAGTGACGCAGCGGGGGTTGGTGAGCAGTTCTTC

V gene: TRBV18
clone size: -
D gene: -
J gene: TRBJ2-7
CDR3 protein: CASSQTGLEQYF
CDR3 DNA: TGTGCCAGCTCACAGACAGGACTCGAGCAGTACTTC

V gene: TRBV27
clone size: -
D gene: -
J gene: TRBJ2-5
CDR3 protein: CASSSRLGLETQYF
CDR3 DNA: TGTGCCAGCAGTTCAAGACTAGGGCTGGAGACCCAGTACTTC

V gene: TRBV4-1
clone size: -
D gene: -
J gene: TRBJ1-2
CDR3 protein: CASSPSVSGNSGYTF
CDR3 DNA: TGCGCCAGCAGCCCTAGCGTATCAGGGAATAGTGGCTACACCTTC

V gene: TRBV10-2
clone size: -
D gene: TRBD1
J gene: TRBJ1-2
CDR3 protein: CASSEYHTGVGYGYTF
CDR3 DNA: TGCGCCAGCAGTGAATATCACACAGGGGTCGGCTATGGCTACACCTTC

V gene: TRBV6-6
clone size: -
D gene: TRBD1
J gene: TRBJ1-5
CDR3 protein: CASSWDREQPQHF
CDR3 DNA: TGTGCCAGCAGTTGGGACAGGGAACAGCCCCAGCATTTT

V gene: TRBV7-2
clone size: -
D gene: -
J gene: TRBJ1-6
CDR3 protein: CASSPVTPSSYNSPLHF
CDR3 DNA: TGTGCCAGCAGCCCGGTCACACCGAGCTCCTATAATTCACCCCTCCACTTT

V gene: TRBV18
clone size: -
D gene: -
J gene: TRBJ2-2
CDR3 protein: CASSPTGELFF
CDR3 DNA: TGTGCCAGCTCGCCCACCGGGGAGCTGTTTTTT

V gene: TRBV5-1
clone size: -
D gene: -
J gene: TRBJ2-7
CDR3 protein: CASSLGSIPYEQYF
CDR3 DNA: TGCGCCAGCAGCTTGGGGTCCATTCCCTACGAGCAGTACTTC

V gene: TRBV10-3
clone size: few
D gene: TRBD1
J gene: TRBJ1-2
CDR3 protein: CAISPGTGGGYGYTF
CDR3 DNA: TGTGCCATCAGTCCCGGGACAGGGGGCGGTTACGGCTACACCTTC

V gene: TRBV5-4
clone size: -
D gene: -
J gene: TRBJ2-7
CDR3 protein: CASSLARHYEQYF
CDR3 DNA: TGTGCCAGCAGCTTGGCCAGGCACTACGAGCAGTACTTC

V gene: TRBV6-1
clone size: -
D gene: TRBD1
J gene: TRBJ1-2
CDR3 protein: CASSEWTGSGGYTF
CDR3 DNA: TGTGCCAGCAGTGAATGGACAGGTAGTGGAGGCTACACCTTC

V gene: TRBV5-1
clone size: -
D gene: -
J gene: TRBJ1-3
CDR3 protein: CASSLVQGPGNTIYF
CDR3 DNA: TGCGCCAGCAGCTTGGTACAGGGACCTGGAAACACCATATATTTT

V gene: TRBV10-1
clone size: -
D gene: -
J gene: TRBJ1-1
CDR3 protein: CASSESWGPSAEAFF
CDR3 DNA: TGCGCCAGCAGTGAGTCGTGGGGGCCCAGCGCTGAAGCTTTCTTT

V gene: TRBV25-1
clone size: -
D gene: TRBD1
J gene: TRBJ2-3
CDR3 protein: CATSGTGTDTQYF
CDR3 DNA: TGTGCCACTTCCGGGACAGGGACGGATACGCAGTATTTT

V gene: TRBV4-1
clone size: -
D gene: TRBD2
J gene: TRBJ2-5
CDR3 protein: CASSQEKPLRPSGGETQYF
CDR3 DNA: TGCGCCAGCAGCCAAGAAAAACCTCTCCGCCCTAGCGGGGGAGAGACCCAGTACTTC

V gene: TRBV13
clone size: -
D gene: -
J gene: TRBJ2-1
CDR3 protein: CASSSPPTGLPSYNEQFF
CDR3 DNA: TGTGCCAGCAGCTCCCCCCCCACGGGACTCCCCTCCTACAATGAGCAGTTCTTC

V gene: TRBV30
clone size: -
D gene: -
J gene: TRBJ1-5
CDR3 protein: CAWSGGSLTRPQHF
CDR3 DNA: TGTGCCTGGAGTGGCGGCAGCCTAACCAGGCCCCAGCATTTT

V gene: TRBV7-3
clone size: -
D gene: -
J gene: TRBJ1-1
CDR3 protein: CASSLGMGTEAFF
CDR3 DNA: TGTGCCAGCAGCTTAGGTATGGGGACTGAAGCTTTCTTT

V gene: TRBV2
clone size: -
D gene: -
J gene: TRBJ2-7
CDR3 protein: CASSNVGDYEQYF
CDR3 DNA: TGTGCCAGCAGTAACGTAGGGGACTACGAGCAGTACTTC

V gene: TRBV11-3
clone size: once
D gene: -
J gene: TRBJ2-7
CDR3 protein: CASSLSAGSYEQYF
CDR3 DNA: TGTGCCAGCAGCCTTTCAGCGGGCTCCTACGAGCAGTACTTC

V gene: TRBV5-1
clone size: -
D gene: TRBD1
J gene: TRBJ2-7
CDR3 protein: CASSLGGTGVPYEQYF
CDR3 DNA: TGCGCCAGCAGCTTGGGAGGGACAGGGGTGCCCTACGAGCAGTACTTC

V gene: TRBV11-3
clone size: -
D gene: -
J gene: TRBJ2-5
CDR3 protein: CASSLERDAGTQYF
CDR3 DNA: TGTGCCAGCAGCTTAGAACGGGACGCTGGGACCCAGTACTTC

V gene: TRBV13
clone size: -
D gene: -
J gene: TRBJ1-6
CDR3 protein: CASSLEGWMGSPLHF
CDR3 DNA: TGTGCCAGCAGCCTAGAGGGGTGGATGGGTTCACCCCTCCACTTT

V gene: TRBV7-2
clone size: -
D gene: -
J gene: TRBJ2-7
CDR3 protein: CASSLQDALYEQYF
CDR3 DNA: TGTGCCAGCAGCTTACAGGACGCCCTCTACGAGCAGTACTTC

V gene: TRBV14
clone size: -
D gene: -
J gene: TRBJ2-5
CDR3 protein: CASSQDQGWETQYF
CDR3 DNA: TGTGCCAGCAGCCAAGATCAGGGATGGGAGACCCAGTACTTC

V gene: TRBV29-1
clone size: -
D gene: -
J gene: TRBJ2-5
CDR3 protein: CSVEWGHTIQETQYF
CDR3 DNA: TGCAGCGTTGAATGGGGACACACGATCCAAGAGACCCAGTACTTC